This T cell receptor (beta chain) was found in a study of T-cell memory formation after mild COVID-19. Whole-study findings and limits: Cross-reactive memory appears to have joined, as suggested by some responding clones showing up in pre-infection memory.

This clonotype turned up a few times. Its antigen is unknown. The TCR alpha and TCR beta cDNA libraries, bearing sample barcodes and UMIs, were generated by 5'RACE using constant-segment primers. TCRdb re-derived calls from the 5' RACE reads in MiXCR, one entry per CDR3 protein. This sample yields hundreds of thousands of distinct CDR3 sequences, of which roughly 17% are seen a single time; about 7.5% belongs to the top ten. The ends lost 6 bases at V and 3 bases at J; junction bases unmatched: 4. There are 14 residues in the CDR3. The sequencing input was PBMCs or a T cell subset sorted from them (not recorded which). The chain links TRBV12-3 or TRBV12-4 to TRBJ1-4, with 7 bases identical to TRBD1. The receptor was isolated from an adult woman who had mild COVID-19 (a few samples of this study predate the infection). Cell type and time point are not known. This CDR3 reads CASRQGLPNEKLFF. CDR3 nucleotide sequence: TGTGCCAGCAGACAGGGGTTGCCTAATGAAAAACTGTTTTTT.